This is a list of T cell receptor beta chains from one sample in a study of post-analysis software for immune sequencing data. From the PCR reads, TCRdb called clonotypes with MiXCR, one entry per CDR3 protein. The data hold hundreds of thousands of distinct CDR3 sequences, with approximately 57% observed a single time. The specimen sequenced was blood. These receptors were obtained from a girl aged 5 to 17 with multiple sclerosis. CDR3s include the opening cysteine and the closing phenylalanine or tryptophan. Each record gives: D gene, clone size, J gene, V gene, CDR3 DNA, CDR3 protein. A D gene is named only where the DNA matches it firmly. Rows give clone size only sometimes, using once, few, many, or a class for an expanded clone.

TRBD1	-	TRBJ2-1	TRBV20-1	TGCAGTGCGGCCCGGAGGACAGGGAGGCTGAGATACAATGAGCAGTTCTTC	CSAARRTGRLRYNEQFF
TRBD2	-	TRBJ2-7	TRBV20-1	TGCAGTGCTACCGGGACTAGCTCCGAGCAGTACTTC	CSATGTSSEQYF
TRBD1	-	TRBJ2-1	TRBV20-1	TGCAGTGCTAGCACCGGGACAGGGAGCTGGAATGAGCAGTTCTTC	CSASTGTGSWNEQFF
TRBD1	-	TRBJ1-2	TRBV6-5	TGTGCCAGCATAGGAGACAGGGGCAATTTTTACGGTGGCTACACCTTC	CASIGDRGNFYGGYTF
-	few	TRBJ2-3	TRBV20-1	TGCAGTGCTAGAGAAGGGGGTTCAGATACGCAGTATTTT	CSAREGGSDTQYF
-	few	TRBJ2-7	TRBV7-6	TGTGCCAGCAGCTTAGCGGCTAGCCCGCGGAGCGAGCAGTACTTC	CASSLAASPRSEQYF
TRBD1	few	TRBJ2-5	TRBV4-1	TGCGCCAGCAGCCAAAAGGCCCTCGACAGGGGGACCCAGTACTTC	CASSQKALDRGTQYF
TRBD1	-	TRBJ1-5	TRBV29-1	TGCAGCGTTGTTCTCGGACAGGGGGGGAATCAGCCCCAGCATTTT	CSVVLGQGGNQPQHF
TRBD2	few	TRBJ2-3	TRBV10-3	TGTGCCATCAGTGGAGGACTAGCGGTCACAGATACGCAGTATTTT	CAISGGLAVTDTQYF
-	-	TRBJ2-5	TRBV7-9	TGTGCCAGCAGCTTATTACGAGGGAGCGGCGAGACCCAGTACTTC	CASSLLRGSGETQYF
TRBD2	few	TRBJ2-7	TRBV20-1	TGCAGTGCTAGGAAGGCTAGCGGGAGCTACGAGCAGTACTTC	CSARKASGSYEQYF
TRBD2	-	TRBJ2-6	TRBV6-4	TGTGCCAGCAGTGACTACGGGGGGTCTGGGGCCAACGTCCTGACTTTC	CASSDYGGSGANVLTF
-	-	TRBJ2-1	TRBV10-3	TGTGCCATCAGTGGAGGACGGTACAATGAGCAGTTCTTC	CAISGGRYNEQFF
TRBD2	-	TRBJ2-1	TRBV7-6	TGTGCCAGCAGCACCCTGGGGGGGACTCGAACCTACAATGAGCAGTTCTTC	CASSTLGGTRTYNEQFF
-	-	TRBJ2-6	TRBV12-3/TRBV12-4	TGTGCCAGCACCGCAGGGGGGTCTGGGGCCAACGTCCTGACTTTC	CASTAGGSGANVLTF
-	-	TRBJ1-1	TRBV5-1	TGCGCCAGCAGCCGAGGGACAGAAGCTTTCTTT	CASSRGTEAFF
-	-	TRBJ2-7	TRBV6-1	TGTGCCAGCGAAAAAATCGACGAGCAGTACTTC	CASEKIDEQYF
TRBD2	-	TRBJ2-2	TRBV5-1	TGCGCCAGCAGCCCAGGGCGCCTAGCGGGAACCGGGGAGCTGTTTTTT	CASSPGRLAGTGELFF
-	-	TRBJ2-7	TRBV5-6	TGTGCCAGCAGCGTCAGACAGAGAACCTACGAGCAGTACTTC	CASSVRQRTYEQYF
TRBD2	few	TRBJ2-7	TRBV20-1	TGCAGTGCTAGGGGCCTAGCGGGACTGTCCTACGAGCAGTACTTC	CSARGLAGLSYEQYF
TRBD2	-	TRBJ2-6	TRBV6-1	TGTGCCAGCAGTCCCCTAGGCGGGAGGGGTTCTGGGGCCAACGTCCTGACTTTC	CASSPLGGRGSGANVLTF
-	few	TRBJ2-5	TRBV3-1	TGTGCCAGCAGCCAAGATACTAGTTCAAAGCAGTACTTC	CASSQDTSSKQYF
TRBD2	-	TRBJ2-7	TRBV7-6	TGTGCCAGCAGCCCGCGGACTAGCGGGAACGAGCAGTACTTC	CASSPRTSGNEQYF
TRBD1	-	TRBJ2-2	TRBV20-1	TGCAGTGCTACCGACAGGGGGCCTAACACCGGGGAGCTGTTTTTT	CSATDRGPNTGELFF
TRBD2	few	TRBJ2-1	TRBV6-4	TGTGCCAGCAGTGACCCCAGGGAGGGGTACAATGAGCAGTTCTTC	CASSDPREGYNEQFF
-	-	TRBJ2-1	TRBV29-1	TGCAGCGTGGTCGGAGCCTACAATGAGCAGTTCTTC	CSVVGAYNEQFF
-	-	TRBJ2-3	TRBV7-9	TGTGCCAGCAGCTTGAGTACAGTAACTTCAACAGATACGCAGTATTTT	CASSLSTVTSTDTQYF
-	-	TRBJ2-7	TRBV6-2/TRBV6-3	TGTGCCAGCAGTTACTCGGAGGCCTACGAGCAGTACTTC	CASSYSEAYEQYF
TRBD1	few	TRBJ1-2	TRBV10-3	TGTGCCATCAGTGATAACGCAGGGGGTTATGGCTACACCTTC	CAISDNAGGYGYTF
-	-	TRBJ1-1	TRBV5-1	TGCGCCAGCAGCATCACGGGAGCTGAAGCTTTCTTT	CASSITGAEAFF
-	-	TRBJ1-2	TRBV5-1	TGCGCCAGCAGCTTGGAACAGGAGCATGGCTACACCTTC	CASSLEQEHGYTF
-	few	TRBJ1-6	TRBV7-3	TGTGCCAGCAGCTTAGTCTATAATTCACCCCTCCACTTT	CASSLVYNSPLHF
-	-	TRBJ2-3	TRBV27	TGTGCCAGCAGTTTGGGGGCCCTGTGGACAGATACGCAGTATTTT	CASSLGALWTDTQYF
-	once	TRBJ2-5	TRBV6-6	TGTGCCAGCAATCCCCTGGGAGAGACCCAGTACTTC	CASNPLGETQYF
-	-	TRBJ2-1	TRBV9	TGTGCCAGCAGCGTAGGTTCCACTGACAATGAGCAGTTCTTC	CASSVGSTDNEQFF
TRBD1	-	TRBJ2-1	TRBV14	TGTGCCAGCAGCCAAGATAGCCCAGGGGGCCAGTTCTTC	CASSQDSPGGQFF
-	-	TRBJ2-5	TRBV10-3	TGTGCCATCAGTGGAGGAGGGCGCGAGACCCAGTACTTC	CAISGGGRETQYF